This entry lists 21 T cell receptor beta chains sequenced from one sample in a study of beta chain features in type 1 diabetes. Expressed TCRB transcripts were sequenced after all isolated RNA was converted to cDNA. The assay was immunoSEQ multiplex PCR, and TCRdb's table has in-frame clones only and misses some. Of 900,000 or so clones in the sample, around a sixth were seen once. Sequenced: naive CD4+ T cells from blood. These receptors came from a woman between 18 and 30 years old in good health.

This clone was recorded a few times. CDR3 nucleotide sequence: TGCGCCAGCAGCCAAGATAGGACTAGTTGGAATGAGCAGTTCTTC. It codes for CASSQDRTSWNEQFF. This chain uses TRBV4-3 with TRBJ2-1; 7 nucleotides align to TRBD2. The CDR3 extends over 15 amino acids. Germline values: CDR1 LGHNA, CDR2 YSLEER. The V segment lost 0 bases and the J segment 7 bases; nucleotides outside the gene matches: 6.

The chain's CDR3 is CASSLGTSGTETQYF. The CDR3 DNA is TGTGCCAGCAGCCTAGGGACTAGCGGGACAGAGACCCAGTACTTC. V and J are TRBV9 and TRBJ2-5; 13 nucleotides match TRBD2. Germline-derived CDR1 and CDR2 are SGDLS and YYNGEE. The CDR3 contains 15 residues. V gave up 4 bases and J gave up 4 bases; unmatched junction bases: 4.

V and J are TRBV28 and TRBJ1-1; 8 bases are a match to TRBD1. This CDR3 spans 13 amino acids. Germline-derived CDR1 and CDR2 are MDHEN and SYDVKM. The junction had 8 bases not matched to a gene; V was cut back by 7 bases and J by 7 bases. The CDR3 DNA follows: TGTGCCAGCACTCCAGGACAGGGAGGTGAAGCTTTCTTT. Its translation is CASTPGQGGEAFF.

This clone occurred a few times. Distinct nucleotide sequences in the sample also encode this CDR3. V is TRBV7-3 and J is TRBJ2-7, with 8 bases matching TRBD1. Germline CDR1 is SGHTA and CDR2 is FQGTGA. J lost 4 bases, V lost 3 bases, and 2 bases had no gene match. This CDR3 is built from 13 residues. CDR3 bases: TGTGCCAGCAGCTTTGACAGGGGATACGAGCAGTACTTC. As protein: CASSFDRGYEQYF. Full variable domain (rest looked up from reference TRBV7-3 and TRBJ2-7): GAGVSQTPSNKVTEKGKYVELRCDPISGHTALYWYRQSLGQGPEFLIYFQGTGAADDSGLPNDRFFAVRPEGSVSTLKIQRTERGDSAVYLCASSFDRGYEQYFGPGTRLTVT.

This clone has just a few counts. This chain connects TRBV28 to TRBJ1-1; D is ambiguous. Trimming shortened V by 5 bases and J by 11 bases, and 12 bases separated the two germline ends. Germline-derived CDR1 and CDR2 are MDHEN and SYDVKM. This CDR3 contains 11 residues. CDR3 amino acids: CASSTRRKAFF. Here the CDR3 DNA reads TGTGCCAGCAGTACACGACGGAAGGCTTTCTTT.

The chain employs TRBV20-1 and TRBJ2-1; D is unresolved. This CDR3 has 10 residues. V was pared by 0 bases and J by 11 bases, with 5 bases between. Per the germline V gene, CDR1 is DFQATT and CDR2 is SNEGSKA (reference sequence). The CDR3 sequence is CSAREIKQFF. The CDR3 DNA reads TGCAGTGCTAGAGAGATCAAGCAGTTCTTC.

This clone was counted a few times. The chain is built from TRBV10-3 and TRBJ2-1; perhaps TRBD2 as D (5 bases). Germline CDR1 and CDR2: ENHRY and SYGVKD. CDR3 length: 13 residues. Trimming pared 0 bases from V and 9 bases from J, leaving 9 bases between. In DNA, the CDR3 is TGTGCCATCAGTGAGTCGGGGAGAGGTGAGCAGTTCTTC. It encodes CAISESGRGEQFF.

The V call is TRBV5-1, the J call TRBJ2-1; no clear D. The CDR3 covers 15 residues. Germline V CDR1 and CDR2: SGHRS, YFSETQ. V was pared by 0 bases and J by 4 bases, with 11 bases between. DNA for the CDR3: TGCGCCAGCAGCTTGGTTGCCACCAATTACAATGAGCAGTTCTTC. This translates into CASSLVATNYNEQFF.

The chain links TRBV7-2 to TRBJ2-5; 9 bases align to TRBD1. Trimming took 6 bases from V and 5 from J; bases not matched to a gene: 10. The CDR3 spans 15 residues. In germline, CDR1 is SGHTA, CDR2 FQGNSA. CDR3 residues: CASRDRGPTGETQYF. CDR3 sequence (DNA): TGTGCCAGCAGGGACAGGGGCCCTACCGGCGAGACCCAGTACTTC.

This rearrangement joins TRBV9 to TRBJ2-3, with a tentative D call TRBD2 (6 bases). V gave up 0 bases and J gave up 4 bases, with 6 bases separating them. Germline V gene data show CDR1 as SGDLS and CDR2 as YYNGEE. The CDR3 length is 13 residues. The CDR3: CASSVAGADTQYF. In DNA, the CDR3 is TGTGCCAGCAGCGTAGCGGGAGCAGATACGCAGTATTTT. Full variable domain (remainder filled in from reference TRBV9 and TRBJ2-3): DSGVTQTPKHLITATGQRVTLRCSPRSGDLSVYWYQQSLDQGLQFLIQYYNGEERAKGNILERFSAQQFPDLHSELNLSSLELGDSALYFCASSVAGADTQYFGPGTRLTVL.

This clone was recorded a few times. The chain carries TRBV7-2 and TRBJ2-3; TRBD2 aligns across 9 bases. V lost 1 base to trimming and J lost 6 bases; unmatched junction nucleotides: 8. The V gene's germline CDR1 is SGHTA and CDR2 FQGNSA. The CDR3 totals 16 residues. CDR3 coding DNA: TGTGCCAGCAGCTTAGATCGGCTAGCGGGGCCCGATACGCAGTATTTT. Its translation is CASSLDRLAGPDTQYF.

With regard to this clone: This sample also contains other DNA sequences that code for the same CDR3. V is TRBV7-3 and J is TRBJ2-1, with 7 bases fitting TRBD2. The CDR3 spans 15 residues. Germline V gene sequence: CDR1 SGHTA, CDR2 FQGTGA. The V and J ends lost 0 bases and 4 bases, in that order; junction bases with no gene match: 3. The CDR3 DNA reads TGTGCCAGCAGCTTAACTAGCGGGCATTACAATGAGCAGTTCTTC. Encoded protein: CASSLTSGHYNEQFF.

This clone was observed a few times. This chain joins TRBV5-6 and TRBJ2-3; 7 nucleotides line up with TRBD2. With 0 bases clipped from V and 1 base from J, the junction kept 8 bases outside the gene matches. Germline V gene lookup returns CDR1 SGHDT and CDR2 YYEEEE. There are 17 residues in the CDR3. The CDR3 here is CASSLGSGTKGTDTQYF. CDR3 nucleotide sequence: TGTGCCAGCAGCTTGGGCTCCGGGACTAAGGGCACAGATACGCAGTATTTT.

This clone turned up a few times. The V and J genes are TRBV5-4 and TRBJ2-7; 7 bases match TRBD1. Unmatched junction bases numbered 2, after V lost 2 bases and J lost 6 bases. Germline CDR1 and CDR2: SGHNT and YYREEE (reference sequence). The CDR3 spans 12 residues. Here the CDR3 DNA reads TGTGCCAGCAGCTTCGACAGGGTCGAGCAGTACTTC. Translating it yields CASSFDRVEQYF.

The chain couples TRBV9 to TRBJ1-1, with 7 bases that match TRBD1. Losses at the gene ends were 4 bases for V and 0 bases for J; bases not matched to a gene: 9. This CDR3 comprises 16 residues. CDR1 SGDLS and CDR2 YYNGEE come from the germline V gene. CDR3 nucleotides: TGTGCCAGCAGCTTAAACCGGGACAGCCTGAACACTGAAGCTTTCTTT. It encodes CASSLNRDSLNTEAFF.

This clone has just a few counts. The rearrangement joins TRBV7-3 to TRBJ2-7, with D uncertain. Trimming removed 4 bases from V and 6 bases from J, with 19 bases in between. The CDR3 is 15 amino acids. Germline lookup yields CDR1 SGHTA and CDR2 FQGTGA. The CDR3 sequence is CASSSWTSPVSEQYF. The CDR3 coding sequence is TGTGCCAGCAGCTCCTGGACCAGTCCTGTCTCCGAGCAGTACTTC.

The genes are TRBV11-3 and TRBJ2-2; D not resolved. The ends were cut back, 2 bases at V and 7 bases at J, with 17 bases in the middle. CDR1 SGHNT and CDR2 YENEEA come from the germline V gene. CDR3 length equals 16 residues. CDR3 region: CASSLQAASGNGELFF. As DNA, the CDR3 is TGTGCCAGCAGCTTACAGGCGGCTAGTGGAAACGGGGAGCTGTTTTTT.

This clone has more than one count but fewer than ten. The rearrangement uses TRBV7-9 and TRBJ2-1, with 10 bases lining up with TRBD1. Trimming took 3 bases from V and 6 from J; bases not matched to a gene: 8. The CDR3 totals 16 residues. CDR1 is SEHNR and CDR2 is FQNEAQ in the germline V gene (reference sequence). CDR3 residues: CASSFRQGAQVNEQFF. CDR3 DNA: TGTGCCAGCAGCTTTAGACAGGGGGCCCAAGTCAATGAGCAGTTCTTC.

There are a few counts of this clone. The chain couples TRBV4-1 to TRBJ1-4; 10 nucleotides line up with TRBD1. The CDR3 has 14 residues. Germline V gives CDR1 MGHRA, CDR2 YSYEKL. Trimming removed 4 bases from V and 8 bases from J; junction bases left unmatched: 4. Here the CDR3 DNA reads TGCGCCAGCAGCCCGGGACAGGGGACGGAAAAACTGTTTTTT. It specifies CASSPGQGTEKLFF.

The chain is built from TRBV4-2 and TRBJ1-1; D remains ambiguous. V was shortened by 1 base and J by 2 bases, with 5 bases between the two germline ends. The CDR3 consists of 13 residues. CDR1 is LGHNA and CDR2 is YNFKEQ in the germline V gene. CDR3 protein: CASSQGINTEAFF. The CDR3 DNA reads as TGTGCCAGCAGCCAAGGGATAAACACTGAAGCTTTCTTT.

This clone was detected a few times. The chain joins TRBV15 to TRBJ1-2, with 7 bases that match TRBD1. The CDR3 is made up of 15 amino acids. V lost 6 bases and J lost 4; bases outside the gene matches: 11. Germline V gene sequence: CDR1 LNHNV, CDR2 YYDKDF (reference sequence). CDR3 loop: CATRGSPGQVYGYTF. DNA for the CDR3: TGTGCCACCAGAGGTAGTCCAGGACAGGTCTATGGCTACACCTTC.